Below, 4 T cell receptor beta chains from the same sample are listed, as sequenced in a study of blood T cell repertoires in COVID-19. Here immunoSEQ multiplex PCR was the method, and the copy in TCRdb shows in-frame clones only, minus some. Found here are 300,000 to 450,000 clones, more than 80% of them singletons; the top ten hold around 1%. The sequenced sample was PBMCs or T cells enriched from blood (not recorded which). The receptors derive from a man between 18 and 35 years old who had recovered from COVID-19.

V gene TRBV24-1 combines with J gene TRBJ1-1, with 7 bases fitting TRBD1. The CDR3 spans 13 residues. From germline, CDR1 is KGHDR and CDR2 SFDVKD. J lost 2 bases, V lost 8 bases, and 4 bases had no gene match. CDR3 amino acids: CATIGQANTEAFF. The CDR3 region has the DNA TGTGCCACCATCGGACAGGCCAACACTGAAGCTTTCTTT.

The chain is built from TRBV19 and TRBJ2-3, with D maybe TRBD1 (5 bases). Germline assignment: CDR1 LNHDA and CDR2 SQIVND (reference sequence). The CDR3 sequence is 13 residues long. V was cut by 8 bases and J by 6 bases, with 15 bases left in between. DNA of the CDR3: TGTGCCAGTTCCACAGGTGGCTTGGATACGCAGTATTTT. It yields the protein CASSTGGLDTQYF.

The genes are TRBV27 and TRBJ1-6; D call uncertain. The CDR3 runs to 15 residues. Germline V gives CDR1 MNHEY, CDR2 SMNVEV (reference sequence). The V and J ends lost 6 bases and 5 bases respectively, with 14 bases between them. CDR3 protein: CASRPGERNNSPLHF. CDR3 coding DNA: TGTGCCAGCAGGCCTGGGGAGAGGAATAATTCACCCCTCCACTTT.

The chain recombines TRBV28 with TRBJ1-6; D unresolved. Trimming shortened V by 5 bases and J by 9 bases, and 14 bases separated the two germline ends. The CDR3 runs to 14 residues. The germline CDR1 and CDR2 sequences are MDHEN and SYDVKM. CDR3 amino acids: CASSPRSSGSPLHF. The CDR3 DNA reads TGTGCCAGCAGTCCCCGCAGTAGCGGTTCACCCCTCCACTTT.